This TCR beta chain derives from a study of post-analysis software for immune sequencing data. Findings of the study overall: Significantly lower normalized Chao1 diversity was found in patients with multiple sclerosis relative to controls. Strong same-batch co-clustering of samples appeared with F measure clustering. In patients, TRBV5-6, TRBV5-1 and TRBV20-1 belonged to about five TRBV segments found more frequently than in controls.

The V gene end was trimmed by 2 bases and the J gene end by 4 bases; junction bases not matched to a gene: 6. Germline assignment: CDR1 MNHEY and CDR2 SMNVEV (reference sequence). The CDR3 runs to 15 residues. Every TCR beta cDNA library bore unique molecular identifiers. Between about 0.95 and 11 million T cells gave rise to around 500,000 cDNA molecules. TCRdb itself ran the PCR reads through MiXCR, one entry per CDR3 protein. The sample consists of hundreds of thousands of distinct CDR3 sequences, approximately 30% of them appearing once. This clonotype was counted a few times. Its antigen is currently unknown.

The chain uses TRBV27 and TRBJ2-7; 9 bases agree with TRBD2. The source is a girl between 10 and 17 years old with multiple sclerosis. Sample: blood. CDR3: CASSLGAGGVYEQYF. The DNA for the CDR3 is TGTGCCAGCAGTTTAGGAGCGGGAGGCGTTTACGAGCAGTACTTC.